This T cell receptor (beta chain) appears in the sequencing data of a study of blood T cell repertoires in COVID-19. Study information: Donors in the United States, Italy and Spain gave samples during acute or convalescent COVID-19. PBMCs, B-cell-depleted T cells, or T cells provided the cDNA or gDNA that made up the material.

Per the original data handling: Using reference gene primer amplification, nucleated cell counts were estimated. TCRdb's table, derived via immunoSEQ multiplex PCR, lists solely in-frame clones and lacks some. V, J and clone size are those of that table, while D and trimming were read from the DNA. The sample shows around 160,000 clones, 75% to 85% of them seen only once. This TCR was sampled from a human donor with acute or convalescent COVID-19. The donor label of this sample is uncertain. Sequencing was done on a sample of peripheral blood.

Here the CDR3 reads CASSIGAGSTEAFF. The CDR3 coding sequence is TGTGCCAGTAGTATTGGGGCGGGGAGCACTGAAGCTTTCTTT. The gene calls are TRBV19 and TRBJ1-1, with a possible D match to TRBD1 (5 bases). Trimming took 3 bases from V and 4 from J, leaving 12 bases between them. Germline-derived CDR1 and CDR2 are LNHDA and SQIVND (reference sequence). CDR3 size: 14 residues.